Reported below is one T cell receptor (beta chain). Generated by immunoSEQ multiplex PCR, the TCRdb table keeps only in-frame clones and is missing some. The table lists about 390,000 clones, around 87% of them singletons. The study drew participants aged about 18 to 95 years from some 23 US areas. Cohort 3 recovered donors had two negative PCRs, clearance, or symptom resolution. The data are from a study of blood T cell repertoires in COVID-19. The receptor was isolated from a woman aged 45-59 years who had recovered from COVID-19. The material sequenced was PBMCs or T cells enriched from blood (not recorded which).

CDR3 sequence: CASSGTGANEKLFF. The CDR3, as DNA: TGTGCCAGCAGCGGAACAGGGGCTAATGAAAAACTGTTTTTT. This rearrangement joins TRBV11-2 to TRBJ1-4, with 7 bases lining up with TRBD1. The V and J ends lost 5 bases and 3 bases, in that order; junction bases with no gene match: 3. The CDR3 is made up of 14 amino acids. Germline CDR1 SGHAT, CDR2 FQNNGV.